Each of the 22 T cell receptor beta chains below was sequenced from the same sample in a study of CD8+ T cells in alopecia areata. Treatment given: oral pan-JAK inhibitor, 5-10 mg twice daily. Sequencing used cDNA as its template, made by extracting RNA and reverse transcribing it. Assay used: immunoSEQ multiplex PCR; TCRdb lists only in-frame clones, some missing. This sample has under 150,000 clones, with roughly 50% found just once. The starting material was CD4+ T cells sorted from blood, obtained at week 24, from a patient treated with tofacitinib. The receptors shown here come from a human donor with alopecia areata.

V usage is TRBV29-1 and J usage is TRBJ1-1; no definite D call. V lost 5 bases to trimming and J lost 1 base, with 8 bases between them. Germline values: CDR1 SQVTM, CDR2 ANQGSEA. The CDR3 spans 12 residues. CDR3 amino acids: CSVREPNTEAFF. The CDR3 DNA sequence: TGCAGCGTTAGGGAGCCGAACACTGAAGCTTTCTTT.

This clone was counted only a few times. The CDR3 nucleotides read TGCAGCGCGCAAGGGTTTAAGTACGAGCAGTACTTC. Translation: CSAQGFKYEQYF. The rearrangement uses TRBV29-1 and TRBJ2-7; D gene ambiguous. This CDR3 spans 12 amino acids. V was cut by 7 bases and J by 4 bases, with 14 bases left in between. CDR1 and CDR2 from the germline V gene are SQVTM and ANQGSEA.

The V and J genes are TRBV4-3 and TRBJ2-3; a weak D match, TRBD2 (5 bases). Germline V gene lookup returns CDR1 LGHNA and CDR2 YSLEER. The CDR3 length is 15 residues. Between the trimmed V and J ends, which lost 0 bases and 1 base, there was a span of 8 bases. This CDR3 reads CASSQDWRRTDTQYF. CDR3 DNA sequence: TGCGCCAGCAGCCAAGATTGGAGGCGCACAGATACGCAGTATTTT.

Here the CDR3 DNA reads TGTGCCAGCACACTTTCTCTGGGACGGAACACTGAAGCTTTCTTT. Amino acid sequence: CASTLSLGRNTEAFF. This chain links TRBV5-6 with TRBJ1-1, with D possibly matching TRBD1 (5 bases). This CDR3 has 15 residues. V lost 6 bases to trimming and J lost 1 base, with 16 bases between them. Germline-derived CDR1 and CDR2 are SGHDT and YYEEEE.

The CDR3 is CASSPDFRGEPQHF. CDR3 bases: TGCGCCAGCAGCCCGGACTTCCGCGGGGAGCCCCAGCATTTT. The chain recombines TRBV5-1 with TRBJ1-5, with D unclear. This CDR3 comprises 14 residues. V was pared by 4 bases and J by 8 bases, with 16 bases between. Per germline, CDR1 SGHRS and CDR2 YFSETQ. Full variable domain (remainder filled in from reference TRBV5-1 and TRBJ1-5): KAGVTQTPRYLIKTRGQQVTLSCSPISGHRSVSWYQQTPGQGLQFLFEYFSETQRNKGNFPGRFSGRQFSNSRSEMNVSTLELGDSALYLCASSPDFRGEPQHFGDGTRLSIL.

The chain joins TRBV19 to TRBJ1-1, with TRBD1 identical over 7 bases. This CDR3 comprises 15 residues. Per the germline V gene, CDR1 is LNHDA and CDR2 is SQIVND (reference sequence). The V gene end was trimmed by 9 bases and the J gene end by 0 bases; junction bases not matched to a gene: 10. CDR3: CARPIHRGMNTEAFF. CDR3 in DNA: TGTGCCAGGCCGATTCACAGGGGAATGAACACTGAAGCTTTCTTT.

V is TRBV7-2 and J is TRBJ2-5; 9 bases fit TRBD1. Unmatched junction bases numbered 5, after V lost 4 bases and J lost 5 bases. Germline assignment: CDR1 SGHTA and CDR2 FQGNSA. The CDR3 has 14 residues. CDR3 protein: CASSSGTGIETQYF. CDR3 in DNA: TGTGCCAGCAGCTCAGGGACAGGGATCGAGACCCAGTACTTC.

This clone was picked up a small number of times. The chain uses TRBV28 and TRBJ1-1, with 8 nucleotides matching TRBD1. Trimming at V came to 2 bases and at J to 1 base, leaving 0 bases not matched to a gene. The CDR3 is 14 residues long. CDR1 MDHEN and CDR2 SYDVKM come from the germline V gene. CDR3 in amino acids: CASSLGQGNTEAFF. CDR3 DNA: TGTGCCAGCAGTTTAGGACAGGGGAACACTGAAGCTTTCTTT.

The chain has TRBV7-2 and TRBJ1-6; D call uncertain. Germline V CDR1 and CDR2: SGHTA, FQGNSA. The CDR3 is 16 residues long. The V end lost 1 base, the J end lost 1 base, and 8 bases lay between the germline ends. CDR3 region: CASSLGGGSYNSPLHF. CDR3 DNA: TGTGCCAGCAGCTTAGGCGGAGGTTCCTATAATTCACCCCTCCACTTT.

This clone turned up a few times. The chain uses TRBV11-2 and TRBJ2-1, with 9 bases lining up with TRBD2. V gave up 5 bases and J gave up 13 bases; unmatched junction bases: 6. The CDR3 consists of 12 residues. From germline, CDR1 is SGHAT and CDR2 FQNNGV. Here the CDR3 DNA reads TGTGCCAGCAGCCTGTCTAGCGGGGATCAGTTCTTC. Translated: CASSLSSGDQFF. Combining the CDR3 with reference TRBV11-2 and TRBJ2-1 gives the whole variable domain EAGVAQSPRYKIIEKRQSVAFWCNPISGHATLYWYQQILGQGPKLLIQFQNNGVVDDSQLPKDRFSAERLKGVDSTLKIQPAKLEDSAVYLCASSLSSGDQFFGPGTRLTVL.

The chain is built from TRBV9 and TRBJ2-2; D may be TRBD1 or TRBD2 (7 bases each). Trimming removed 0 bases from V and 3 bases from J, with 9 bases in between. Germline assignment: CDR1 SGDLS and CDR2 YYNGEE. The CDR3 loop spans 15 amino acids. The CDR3: CASSVAGGDTGELFF. The DNA for the CDR3 is TGTGCCAGCAGCGTAGCAGGGGGGGACACCGGGGAGCTGTTTTTT.

V usage is TRBV6-6 and J usage is TRBJ1-1; the D gene is possibly TRBD1 (5 bases). Trimming shortened V by 5 bases and J by 0 bases, and 7 bases separated the two germline ends. The germline V gene has CDR1 MNHNY and CDR2 SVGAGI (reference sequence). This CDR3 region has 13 residues. CDR3 sequence (DNA): TGTGCCAGCAGTGGGACGGTGAACACTGAAGCTTTCTTT. Its translation is CASSGTVNTEAFF.

This clone showed up just once. The V gene is TRBV7-9, the J gene TRBJ1-2; no reliable D call. V was trimmed by 5 bases and J by 5 bases, leaving 12 bases between them. Germline-derived CDR1 and CDR2 are SEHNR and FQNEAQ (reference sequence). This CDR3 contains 13 residues. The CDR3 region has the DNA TGTGCCAGCAGCCTGGACGCATCTTATGGCTACACCTTC. Its protein is CASSLDASYGYTF.

The rearrangement uses TRBV30 and TRBJ1-2, with D maybe TRBD1 (5 bases). Germline CDR1 reads GTSNPN; CDR2 reads SVGIG (reference sequence). This CDR3 is 12 amino acids long. Trimming shortened V by 4 bases and J by 4 bases, and 10 bases separated the two germline ends. The CDR3 sequence is CAWMEGTYGYTF. CDR3 in DNA: TGTGCCTGGATGGAGGGGACCTATGGCTACACCTTC.

Note on this clone: Other nucleotide sequences from this sample produce the same CDR3. This chain connects TRBV7-9 to TRBJ1-6, with D unresolved. The V gene's germline CDR1 is SEHNR and CDR2 FQNEAQ (reference sequence). V dropped 5 bases and J dropped 7 bases, with 6 bases sitting between them. The CDR3 length is 12 residues. This CDR3 is CASSPGNSPLHF. As DNA, the CDR3 is TGTGCCAGCAGCCCGGGCAATTCACCCCTCCACTTT.

The chain is built from TRBV30 and TRBJ2-2, with TRBD2 identical over 7 bases. The germline V gene encodes CDR1 GTSNPN and CDR2 SVGIG (reference sequence). After removal of 6 bases from V and 2 bases from J, the junction contained 6 bases not matched to a gene. The CDR3 has 14 amino acids. CDR3 nucleotides: TGTGCCTGTGCCCGGGACTATAACACCGGGGAGCTGTTTTTT. It is translated as CACARDYNTGELFF.

This clone occurred a few times. The rearrangement joins TRBV7-2 to TRBJ2-7, with 7 positions matching TRBD1. Germline V gene lookup returns CDR1 SGHTA and CDR2 FQGNSA. The CDR3 spans 14 residues. V lost 6 bases, J lost 0 bases, and 5 bases stayed unmatched. DNA of the CDR3: TGTGCCAGCAGGCAACAGGGGTCCTCCTACGAGCAGTACTTC. Protein sequence: CASRQQGSSYEQYF.

The V and J genes are TRBV29-1 and TRBJ2-5; TRBD2 is a possible D gene (7 bases). Germline CDR1 and CDR2: SQVTM and ANQGSEA. The CDR3 extends over 15 amino acids. V gave up 7 bases and J gave up 2 bases, with 20 bases separating them. CDR3 protein: CSAAKAAGTQETQYF. In DNA form, the CDR3 reads TGCAGCGCCGCCAAGGCAGCGGGGACACAAGAGACCCAGTACTTC.

The rearrangement links TRBV25-1 to TRBJ1-2; 7 nucleotides align to TRBD1. The CDR3 is 13 amino acids. Germline CDR1 reads MGHDK; CDR2 reads SYGVNS. V was pared by 5 bases and J by 4 bases, with 4 bases of the junction left unmatched. The CDR3 DNA sequence: TGTGCCAGCAGTCGGGACAGCGTCTATGGCTACACCTTC. Translation: CASSRDSVYGYTF.

The chain carries TRBV4-1 and TRBJ2-5; the D is unclear. CDR1 and CDR2 (germline): MGHRA, YSYEKL. The CDR3 extends over 12 amino acids. V was trimmed by 0 bases and J by 7 bases, leaving 6 bases between them. The CDR3 nucleotides are TGCGCCAGCAGCCAAGATGGGGTGACCCAGTACTTC. Residues: CASSQDGVTQYF.

V usage is TRBV4-3 and J usage is TRBJ2-7; 8 bases map to TRBD1. Germline CDR1 LGHNA, CDR2 YSLEER. Trimming removed 5 bases from V and 7 bases from J; junction bases left unmatched: 10. The CDR3 spans 14 residues. CDR3 amino acids: CASSSGQGAGEQYF. The CDR3 DNA follows: TGCGCCAGCAGCTCCGGGCAGGGGGCAGGAGAGCAGTACTTC.

The J gene is TRBJ2-3, the V gene TRBV9; D gene uncertain. V lost 0 bases and J 1 base, leaving 6 bases between the germline ends. The CDR3 loop spans 14 amino acids. In germline, CDR1 is SGDLS, CDR2 YYNGEE. DNA of the CDR3: TGTGCCAGCAGCGTAGACCCGGGCACAGATACGCAGTATTTT. The encoded protein is CASSVDPGTDTQYF.